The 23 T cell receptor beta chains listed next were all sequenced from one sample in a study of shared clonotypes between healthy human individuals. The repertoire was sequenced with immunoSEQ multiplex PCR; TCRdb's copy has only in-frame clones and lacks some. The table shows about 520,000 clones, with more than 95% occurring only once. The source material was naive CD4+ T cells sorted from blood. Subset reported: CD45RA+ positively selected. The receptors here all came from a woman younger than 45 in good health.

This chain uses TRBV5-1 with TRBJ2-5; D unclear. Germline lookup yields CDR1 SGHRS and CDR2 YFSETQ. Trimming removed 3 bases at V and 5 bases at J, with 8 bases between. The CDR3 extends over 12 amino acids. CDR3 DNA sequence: TGCGCCAGCAGCTCCAACGGGGAGACCCAGTACTTC. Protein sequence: CASSSNGETQYF.

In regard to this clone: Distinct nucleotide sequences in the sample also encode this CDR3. CDR3 DNA: TGTGCCAGCAGTTACTCCTCCTACGAGCAGTACTTC. Its translation is CASSYSSYEQYF. The rearrangement joins TRBV6-6 to TRBJ2-7; D remains ambiguous. The CDR3 covers 12 residues. Germline V gene lookup returns CDR1 MNHNY and CDR2 SVGAGI (reference sequence). V was clipped by 0 bases and J by 0 bases, with 0 bases between them.

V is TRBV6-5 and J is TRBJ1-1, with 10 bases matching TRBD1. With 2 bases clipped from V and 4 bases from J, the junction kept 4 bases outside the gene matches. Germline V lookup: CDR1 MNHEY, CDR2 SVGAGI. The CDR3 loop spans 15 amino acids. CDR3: CASSYDRGRFTEAFF. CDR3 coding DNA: TGTGCCAGCAGTTACGACAGGGGGCGTTTCACTGAAGCTTTCTTT.

CDR3 in DNA: TGTGCCAGTAGTATAAGAAACCCAGGGAGGGCCCTGGAGACCCAGTACTTC. Its protein product is CASSIRNPGRALETQYF. The chain links TRBV19 to TRBJ2-5; 7 bases agree with TRBD2. There are 17 residues in the CDR3. Germline loops: CDR1 LNHDA, CDR2 SQIVND (reference sequence). The junction had 14 bases not matched to a gene; V was cut back by 2 bases and J by 5 bases.

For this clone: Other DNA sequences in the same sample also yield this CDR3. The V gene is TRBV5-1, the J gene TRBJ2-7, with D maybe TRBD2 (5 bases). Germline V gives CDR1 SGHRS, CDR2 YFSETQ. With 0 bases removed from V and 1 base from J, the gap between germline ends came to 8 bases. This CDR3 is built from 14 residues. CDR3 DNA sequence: TGCGCCAGCAGCTTGGGGGGAGCATCCTACGAGCAGTACTTC. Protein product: CASSLGGASYEQYF.

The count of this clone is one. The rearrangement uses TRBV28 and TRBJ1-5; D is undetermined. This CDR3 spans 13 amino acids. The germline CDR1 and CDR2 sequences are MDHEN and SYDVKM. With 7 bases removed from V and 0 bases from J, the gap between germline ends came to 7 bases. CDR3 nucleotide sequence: TGTGCCAGCAAGGCGTATAGCAATCAGCCCCAGCATTTT. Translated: CASKAYSNQPQHF.

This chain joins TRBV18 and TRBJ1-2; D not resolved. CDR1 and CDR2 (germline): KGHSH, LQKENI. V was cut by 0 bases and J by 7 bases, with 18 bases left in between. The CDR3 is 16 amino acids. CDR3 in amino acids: CASSPPRGLGYFGYTF. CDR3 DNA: TGTGCCAGCTCACCACCGAGAGGGCTGGGATACTTTGGCTACACCTTC.

CDR3 region: CASRDEQGFVFGYTF. CDR3 coding DNA: TGTGCCAGCAGAGACGAACAGGGTTTCGTTTTCGGCTACACCTTC. This sequence joins TRBV28 and TRBJ1-2; D may be TRBD1 (6 bases). The CDR3 runs to 15 residues. V was pared by 6 bases and J by 8 bases, with 22 bases between. CDR1 MDHEN and CDR2 SYDVKM come from the germline V gene.

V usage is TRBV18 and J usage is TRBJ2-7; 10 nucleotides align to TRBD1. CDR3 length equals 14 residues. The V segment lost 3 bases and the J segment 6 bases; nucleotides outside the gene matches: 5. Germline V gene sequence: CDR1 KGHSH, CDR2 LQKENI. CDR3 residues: CASSPDRGAREQYF. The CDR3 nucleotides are TGTGCCAGCTCACCGGACAGGGGGGCTCGCGAGCAGTACTTC.

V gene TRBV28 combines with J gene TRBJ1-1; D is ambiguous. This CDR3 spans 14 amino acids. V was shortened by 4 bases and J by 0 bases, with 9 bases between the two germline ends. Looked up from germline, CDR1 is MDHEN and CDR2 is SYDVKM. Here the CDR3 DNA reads TGTGCCAGCAGTTCATACAGCATGAACACTGAAGCTTTCTTT. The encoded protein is CASSSYSMNTEAFF.

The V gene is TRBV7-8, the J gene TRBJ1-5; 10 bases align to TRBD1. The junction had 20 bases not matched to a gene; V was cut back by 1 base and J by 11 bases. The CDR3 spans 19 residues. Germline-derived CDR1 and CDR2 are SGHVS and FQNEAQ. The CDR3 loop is CASSLDRDRGLSRIMAQHF. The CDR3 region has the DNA TGTGCCAGCAGCTTAGACCGGGACAGGGGTCTCTCTCGGATCATGGCCCAGCATTTT.

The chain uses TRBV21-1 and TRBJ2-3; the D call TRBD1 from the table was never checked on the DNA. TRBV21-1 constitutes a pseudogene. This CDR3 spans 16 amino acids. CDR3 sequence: CASSKAEDRVPDTQYF. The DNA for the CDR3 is TGTGCCAGCAGCAAAGCGGAAGACAGGGTCCCAGATACGCAGTATTTT.

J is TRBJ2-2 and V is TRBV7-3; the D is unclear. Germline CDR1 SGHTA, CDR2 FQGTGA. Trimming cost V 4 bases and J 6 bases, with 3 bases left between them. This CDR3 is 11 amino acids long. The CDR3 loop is CASSSSGELFF. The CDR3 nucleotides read TGTGCCAGCAGCTCCTCCGGGGAGCTGTTTTTT.

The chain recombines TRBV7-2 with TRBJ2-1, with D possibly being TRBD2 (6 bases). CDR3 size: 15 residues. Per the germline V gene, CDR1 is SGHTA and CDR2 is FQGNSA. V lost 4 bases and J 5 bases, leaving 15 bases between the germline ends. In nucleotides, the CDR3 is TGTGCCAGCAGCTATACCGGGACTCCAAACAATGAGCAGTTCTTC. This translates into CASSYTGTPNNEQFF.

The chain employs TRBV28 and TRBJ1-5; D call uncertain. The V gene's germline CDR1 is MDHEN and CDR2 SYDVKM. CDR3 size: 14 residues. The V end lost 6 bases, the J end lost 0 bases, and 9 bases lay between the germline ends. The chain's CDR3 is CASSLGSSNQPQHF. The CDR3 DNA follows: TGTGCCAGCAGCCTGGGATCTAGCAATCAGCCCCAGCATTTT.

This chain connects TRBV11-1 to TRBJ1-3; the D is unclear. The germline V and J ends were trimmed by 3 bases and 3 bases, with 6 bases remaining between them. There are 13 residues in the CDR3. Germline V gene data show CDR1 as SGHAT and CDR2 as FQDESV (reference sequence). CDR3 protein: CASSLSSGNTIYF. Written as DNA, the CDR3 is TGTGCCAGCAGCTTGTCGAGTGGAAACACCATATATTTT. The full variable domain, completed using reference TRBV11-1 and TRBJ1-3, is EAEVAQSPRYKITEKSQAVAFWCDPISGHATLYWYRQILGQGPELLVQFQDESVVDDSQLPKDRFSAERLKGVDSTLKIQPAELGDSAMYLCASSLSSGNTIYFGEGSWLTVV.

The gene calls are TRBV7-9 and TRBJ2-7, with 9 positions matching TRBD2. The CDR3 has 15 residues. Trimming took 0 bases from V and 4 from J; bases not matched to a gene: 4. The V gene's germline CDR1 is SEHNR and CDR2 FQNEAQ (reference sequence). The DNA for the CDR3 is TGTGCCAGCAGCTTAGCTGCGCTAGCGGGGTACGAGCAGTACTTC. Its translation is CASSLAALAGYEQYF.

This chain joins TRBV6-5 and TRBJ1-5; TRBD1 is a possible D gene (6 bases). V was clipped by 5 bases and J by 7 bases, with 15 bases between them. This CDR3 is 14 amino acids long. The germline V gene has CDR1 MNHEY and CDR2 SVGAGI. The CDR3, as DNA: TGTGCCAGCAGTCCGGACAGAAAGGACCAGCCCCAGCATTTT. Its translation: CASSPDRKDQPQHF.

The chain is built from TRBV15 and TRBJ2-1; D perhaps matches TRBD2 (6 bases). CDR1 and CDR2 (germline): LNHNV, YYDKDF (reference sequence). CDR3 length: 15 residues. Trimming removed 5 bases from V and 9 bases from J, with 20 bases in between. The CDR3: CATSGKAGIRGEQFF. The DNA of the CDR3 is TGTGCCACCAGCGGAAAAGCGGGTATACGTGGTGAGCAGTTCTTC.

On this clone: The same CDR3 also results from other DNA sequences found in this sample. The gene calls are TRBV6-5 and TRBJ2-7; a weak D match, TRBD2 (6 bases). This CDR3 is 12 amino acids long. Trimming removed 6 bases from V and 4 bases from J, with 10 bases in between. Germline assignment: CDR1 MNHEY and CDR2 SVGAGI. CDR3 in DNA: TGTGCCAGCAGAACCGGGGGATACGAGCAGTACTTC. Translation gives CASRTGGYEQYF.

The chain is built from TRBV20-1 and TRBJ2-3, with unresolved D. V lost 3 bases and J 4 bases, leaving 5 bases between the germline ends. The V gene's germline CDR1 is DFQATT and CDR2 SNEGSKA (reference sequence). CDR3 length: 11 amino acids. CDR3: CSARSPDTQYF. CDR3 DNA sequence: TGCAGTGCTAGGAGCCCAGATACGCAGTATTTT.

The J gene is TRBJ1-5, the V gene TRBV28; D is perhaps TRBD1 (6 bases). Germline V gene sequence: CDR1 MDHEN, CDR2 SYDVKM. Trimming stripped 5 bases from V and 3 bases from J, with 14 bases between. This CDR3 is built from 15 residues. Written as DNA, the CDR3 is TGTGCCAGCAGTCCAGAACAGGGTTTCAATCAGCCCCAGCATTTT. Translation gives CASSPEQGFNQPQHF.

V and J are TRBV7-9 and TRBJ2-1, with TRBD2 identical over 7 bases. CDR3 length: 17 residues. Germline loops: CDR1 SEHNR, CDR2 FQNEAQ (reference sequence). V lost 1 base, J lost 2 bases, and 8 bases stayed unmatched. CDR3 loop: CASSLGLGGRPYNEQFF. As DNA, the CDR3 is TGTGCCAGCAGCTTAGGGTTAGGCGGGAGACCCTACAATGAGCAGTTCTTC.